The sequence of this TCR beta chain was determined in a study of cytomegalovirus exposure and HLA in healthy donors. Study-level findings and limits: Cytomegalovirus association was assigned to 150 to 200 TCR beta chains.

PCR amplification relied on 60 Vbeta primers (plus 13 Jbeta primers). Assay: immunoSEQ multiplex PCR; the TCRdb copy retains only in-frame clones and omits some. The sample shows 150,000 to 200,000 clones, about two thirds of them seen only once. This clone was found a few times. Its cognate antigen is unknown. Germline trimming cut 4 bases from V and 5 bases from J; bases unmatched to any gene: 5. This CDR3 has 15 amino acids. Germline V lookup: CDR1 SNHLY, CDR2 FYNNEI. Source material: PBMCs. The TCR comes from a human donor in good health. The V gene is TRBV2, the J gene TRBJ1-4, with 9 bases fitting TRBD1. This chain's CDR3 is CASSVRTGENEKLFF. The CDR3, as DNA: TGTGCCAGCAGTGTTAGGACAGGGGAGAATGAAAAACTGTTTTTT.